The present T cell receptor beta chain was sequenced within a study of blood T cells in healthy people across ages. Together with a sample-barcoded 5' primer, a J-beta primer mix was included in a second PCR lasting roughly 7 to 11 cycles. TCRdb re-derived calls from the 5' RACE reads in MiXCR, one entry per CDR3 protein. The sample has under 1 million distinct CDR3 sequences, approximately 44% seen once. The TCR originated in a man aged 55 to 69 in good health. Sequenced sample: blood.

CDR3 residues: CSASVGTEGSPLHF. The CDR3, as DNA: TGCAGTGCTAGCGTGGGGACGGAGGGTTCACCCCTCCACTTT. V gene TRBV20-1 combines with J gene TRBJ1-6; D is possibly TRBD1 (5 bases). In germline, CDR1 is DFQATT, CDR2 SNEGSKA (reference sequence). The ends were cut back, 3 bases at V and 9 bases at J, with 15 bases in the middle. The CDR3 is 14 residues long.